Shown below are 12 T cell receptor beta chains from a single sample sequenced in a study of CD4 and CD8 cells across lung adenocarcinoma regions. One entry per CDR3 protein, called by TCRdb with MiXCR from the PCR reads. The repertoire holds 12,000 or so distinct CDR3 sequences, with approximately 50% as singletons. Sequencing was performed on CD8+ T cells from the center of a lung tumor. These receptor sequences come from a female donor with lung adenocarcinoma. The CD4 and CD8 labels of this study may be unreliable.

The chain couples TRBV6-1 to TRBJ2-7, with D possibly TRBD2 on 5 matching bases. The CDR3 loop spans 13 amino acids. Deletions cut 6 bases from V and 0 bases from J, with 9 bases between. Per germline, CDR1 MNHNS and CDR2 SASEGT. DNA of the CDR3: TGTGCCAGCAGGGGAGAGAGCTCCTACGAGCAGTACTTC. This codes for CASRGESSYEQYF.

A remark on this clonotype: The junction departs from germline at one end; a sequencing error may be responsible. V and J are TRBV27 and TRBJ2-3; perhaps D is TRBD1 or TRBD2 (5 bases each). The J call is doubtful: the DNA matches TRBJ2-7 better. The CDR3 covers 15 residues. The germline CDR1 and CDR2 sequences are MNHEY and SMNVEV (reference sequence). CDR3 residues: CASGLGAGDPDTQYF. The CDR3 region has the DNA TGTGCCAGCGGTTTAGGGGCCGGGGACCCAGATACGCAGTACTTC.

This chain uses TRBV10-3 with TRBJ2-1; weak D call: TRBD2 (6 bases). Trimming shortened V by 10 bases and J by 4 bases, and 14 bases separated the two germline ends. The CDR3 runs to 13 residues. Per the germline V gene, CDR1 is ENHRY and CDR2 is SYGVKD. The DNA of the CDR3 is TGTGCCACCGGGAGAAGGGATTACAATGAGCAGTTCTTC. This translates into CATGRRDYNEQFF.

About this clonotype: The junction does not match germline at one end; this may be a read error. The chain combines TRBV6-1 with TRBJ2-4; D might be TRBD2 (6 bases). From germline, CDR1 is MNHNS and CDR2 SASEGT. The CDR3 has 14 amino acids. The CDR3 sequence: CASSGGGDRDIQYF. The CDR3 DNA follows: TGTGCGAGCAGTGGAGGAGGGGACCGGGACATTCAGTACTTC.

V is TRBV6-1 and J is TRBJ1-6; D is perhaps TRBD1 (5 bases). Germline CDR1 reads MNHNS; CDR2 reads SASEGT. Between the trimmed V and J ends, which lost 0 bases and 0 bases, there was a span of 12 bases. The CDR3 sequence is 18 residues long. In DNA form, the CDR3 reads TGTGCCAGCAGTGAAGCTTTCAGGGAAAGCTCCTATAATTCACCCCTCCACTTT. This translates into CASSEAFRESSYNSPLHF.

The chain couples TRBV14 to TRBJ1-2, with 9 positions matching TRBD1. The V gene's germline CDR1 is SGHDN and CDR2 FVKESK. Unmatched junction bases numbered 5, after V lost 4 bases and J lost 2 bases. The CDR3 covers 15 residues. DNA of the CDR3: TGTGCCAGCAGCCCTTTCGGACAGGGGAACTATGGCTACACCTTC. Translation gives CASSPFGQGNYGYTF.

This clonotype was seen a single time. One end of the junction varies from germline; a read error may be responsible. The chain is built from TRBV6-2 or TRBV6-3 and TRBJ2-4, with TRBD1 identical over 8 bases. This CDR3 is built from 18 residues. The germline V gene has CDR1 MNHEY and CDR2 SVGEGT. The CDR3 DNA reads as TGTGCCAGCACCGACAGGGGACCAGCGGTGTGGGGCACAGATACGCAGTATTTC. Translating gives CASTDRGPAVWGTDTQYF.

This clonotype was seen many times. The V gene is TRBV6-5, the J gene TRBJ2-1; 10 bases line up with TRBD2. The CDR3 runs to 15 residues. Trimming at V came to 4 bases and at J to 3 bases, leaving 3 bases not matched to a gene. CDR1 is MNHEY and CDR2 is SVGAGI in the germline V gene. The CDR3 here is CASSLAGGGYNEQFF. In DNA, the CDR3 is TGTGCCAGCAGTTTAGCGGGAGGCGGCTACAATGAGCAGTTCTTC.

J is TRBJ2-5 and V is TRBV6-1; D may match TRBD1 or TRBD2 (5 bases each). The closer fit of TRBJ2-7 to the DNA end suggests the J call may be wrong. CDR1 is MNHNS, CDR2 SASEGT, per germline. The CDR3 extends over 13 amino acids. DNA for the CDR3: TGTGCCAGCAGACGAGAGGTGAGGGGCGAGCAGTACTTC. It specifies CASRREVRGEQYF.

For the CDR3, the DNA is TGTGCCAGCAGTAAGTGGGGACAGCCCGACTACAATGAGCAGTTCTTC. Translation gives CASSKWGQPDYNEQFF. V is TRBV6-1 and J is TRBJ2-1; 7 bases agree with TRBD1. With V trimmed by 5 bases and J by 3 bases, 10 bases remained unmatched. CDR3 length: 16 residues. Per the germline V gene, CDR1 is MNHNS and CDR2 is SASEGT.

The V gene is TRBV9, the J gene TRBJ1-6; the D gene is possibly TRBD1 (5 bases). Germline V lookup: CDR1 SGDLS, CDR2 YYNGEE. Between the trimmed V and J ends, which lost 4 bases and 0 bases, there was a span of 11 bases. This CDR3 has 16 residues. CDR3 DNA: TGTGCCAGCAGCCCCTCAGGGAGCTCCTATAATTCACCCCTCCACTTT. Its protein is CASSPSGSSYNSPLHF.

CDR3 in amino acids: CASSDWTNTEAFF. The CDR3 nucleotides are TGCGCCAGCAGTGACTGGACGAACACTGAAGCTTTCTTT. The V gene is TRBV10-1, the J gene TRBJ1-1; D unresolved. Germline V gene sequence: CDR1 WNHNN, CDR2 SYGVQD (reference sequence). V was trimmed by 3 bases and J by 1 base, leaving 6 bases between them. CDR3 length: 13 residues.